This TCR beta chain was obtained from a study of Ad26.COV2.S vaccination and SARS-CoV-2 variants. Across the study: Donor was assigned to the Ad26.COV2.S arm of trial COV1001. Administration of Ad26.COV2.S was intramuscular, either once or twice 56 days apart.

Treatment meaning: about 20 received Ad26.COV2.S at low or high dose, single or two shots; several received placebo; per-sample allocation not given. The samples date from day 63 after the first vaccine or placebo injection. Produced via immunoSEQ multiplex PCR; TCRdb's table is partial and in-frame only. Counted here are some 500,000 clones, approximately 92% occurring once; the ten biggest clones make up approximately 2.5%. Germline V CDR1 and CDR2: MNHEY, SVGAGI. The CDR3 is made up of 14 amino acids. V was pared by 8 bases and J by 2 bases, with 15 bases between. Specimen: peripheral blood, collected in a trial of Ad26.COV2.S vaccine versus placebo. This clonotype was obtained from a person aged 18-60 years who received the Ad26.COV2.S COVID-19 vaccine or a placebo. The chain is built from TRBV6-5 and TRBJ1-2; D is uncertain. CDR3 in amino acids: CASRTPGVNYGYTF. CDR3 in DNA: TGTGCCAGCCGCACACCCGGGGTCAACTATGGCTACACCTTC.